Shown below are 10 T cell receptor beta chains from a single sample sequenced in a study of OX40 agonist ivuxolimab in advanced cancers. Preparation of the library involved the immunoSEQ multiplex PCR assay. The table comes from immuneACCESS by way of TCRdb, which keeps in-frame sequences with V and J called. Part of the clones is missing from these tables; in studies checked, under half for an unresolved V gene and the rest for unknown reasons. This sample holds around 74,000 clones; about nine tenths were observed only once. The ten largest clones capture around 2.5% of the sample. Source: CD4+ or CD8+ T cells sorted from blood, taken in a trial of the OX40 agonist ivuxolimab. These receptors all stem from an adult with an advanced solid tumor such as melanoma, head and neck, liver or kidney cancer.

The V gene is TRBV18, the J gene TRBJ1-5; TRBD1 matches 9 bases. V gave up 6 bases and J gave up 3 bases; unmatched junction bases: 12. The germline gives CDR1 KGHSH, CDR2 LQKENI. The CDR3 has 17 amino acids. Written as DNA, the CDR3 is TGTGCCAGCTCTCATACCGGGACAGGGTTTTTCAATCAGCCCCAGCATTTT. It specifies CASSHTGTGFFNQPQHF.

Note on this clone: The sample contains more than one DNA sequence encoding this CDR3. The V and J genes are TRBV5-1 and TRBJ2-3; D call uncertain. The CDR3 spans 14 residues. V was clipped by 0 bases and J by 0 bases, with 5 bases between them. Per germline, CDR1 SGHRS and CDR2 YFSETQ. In DNA form, the CDR3 reads TGCGCCAGCAGCTTGGAACCAAGCACAGATACGCAGTATTTT. This codes for CASSLEPSTDTQYF.

The chain employs TRBV7-9 and TRBJ2-3; TRBD1 aligns across 12 bases. The junction had 6 bases not matched to a gene; V was cut back by 8 bases and J by 6 bases. Germline-derived CDR1 and CDR2 are SEHNR and FQNEAQ (reference sequence). The CDR3 runs 14 residues. DNA of the CDR3: TGTGCCAGCTCAGTGGGACAGGGGGCCGATACGCAGTATTTT. It is translated as CASSVGQGADTQYF. Full variable domain (remainder filled in from reference TRBV7-9 and TRBJ2-3): DTGVSQNPRHKITKRGQNVTFRCDPISEHNRLYWYRQTLGQGPEFLTYFQNEAQLEKSRLLSDRFSAERPKGSFSTLEIQRTEQGDSAMYLCASSVGQGADTQYFGPGTRLTVL.

The chain employs TRBV7-2 and TRBJ2-5; D call uncertain. The DNA end favors TRBJ2-7, so the J call may be wrong. CDR1 and CDR2 (germline): SGHTA, FQGNSA. CDR3 size: 13 residues. For the CDR3, the DNA is TGTGCCAGCAGCTTAGGCCCGGGCAACGAGCAGTACTTC. Translated, it gives CASSLGPGNEQYF.

V gene TRBV4-1 combines with J gene TRBJ1-5; D is unresolved. The CDR3 totals 17 residues. V was pared by 0 bases and J by 7 bases, with 19 bases between. Germline V gene data show CDR1 as MGHRA and CDR2 as YSYEKL. The CDR3 loop reads CASSQDLPAGGGQPQHF. The CDR3 DNA reads TGCGCCAGCAGCCAAGATCTCCCAGCAGGAGGCGGACAGCCCCAGCATTTT.

Notes on this clone: This same CDR3 is encoded by further DNA sequences in the sample. The chain uses TRBV5-6 and TRBJ2-7; D is possibly TRBD1 (5 bases). The V end lost 0 bases, the J end lost 7 bases, and 11 bases lay between the germline ends. CDR3 size: 13 residues. Looked up from germline, CDR1 is SGHDT and CDR2 is YYEEEE. The CDR3 DNA sequence: TGTGCCAGCAGCTTGGTCCAGGGTGGGGAGCAGTACTTC. Amino acid sequence: CASSLVQGGEQYF.

The chain is built from TRBV19 and TRBJ1-2; tentative D call: TRBD1 (6 bases). V shed 0 bases and J shed 5 bases, with 13 bases lying between them. The CDR3 length is 15 residues. The germline V gene encodes CDR1 LNHDA and CDR2 SQIVND (reference sequence). The CDR3 is CASSIDGQPTYGYTF. Here the CDR3 DNA reads TGTGCCAGTAGTATAGATGGACAGCCAACTTATGGCTACACCTTC.

The genes are TRBV4-2 and TRBJ1-1; D gene unclear. V lost 1 base to trimming and J lost 3 bases, with 3 bases between them. This CDR3 comprises 12 residues. Per germline, CDR1 LGHNA and CDR2 YNFKEQ. The CDR3 region is CASSQVHTEAFF. The CDR3 nucleotides are TGTGCCAGCAGCCAAGTACACACTGAAGCTTTCTTT.

This chain joins TRBV6-1 and TRBJ1-1; 11 nucleotides agree with TRBD1. Germline assignment: CDR1 MNHNS and CDR2 SASEGT. The ends lost 2 bases at V and 3 bases at J; junction bases unmatched: 2. This CDR3 has 15 residues. The CDR3 sequence is CASSEMGQGDTEAFF. The DNA of the CDR3 is TGTGCCAGCAGTGAAATGGGACAGGGGGACACTGAAGCTTTCTTT.

This clone was counted once. V gene TRBV5-8 combines with J gene TRBJ2-5; D might be TRBD1 or TRBD2, each matching 5 bases. Trimming removed 0 bases from V and 2 bases from J, with 17 bases in between. CDR1 SGHTS and CDR2 YDEGEE come from the germline V gene. This CDR3 comprises 17 residues. CDR3 loop: CASSLGLQGGGQETQYF. CDR3 DNA: TGTGCCAGCAGCTTGGGACTTCAGGGTGGGGGTCAAGAGACCCAGTACTTC.